Sequencing of this TCR beta chain was carried out in a study of T cell changes during pregnancy in multiple sclerosis (dated by TCRdb to the late 2010s). With regard to the full study: In women with multiple sclerosis, the researchers looked at how the T cell repertoire shifted as pregnancy progressed.

Preparation of the library involved the immunoSEQ multiplex PCR assay. TCRdb limited this immuneACCESS table to in-frame rearrangements with V and J called. A share of clones is missing; checked studies link under half to unresolved V genes, and the rest is unexplained. The sample includes 50,000 or so clones, with roughly nine tenths observed a single time. Together, the top ten hold 8.3% of the sample. The CDR3 has 15 amino acids, counting the end cysteine and phenylalanine. The sequence is cut down to CDR3 DNA, 45 bases in frame from base 1. V trim: 0 bases; J trim: 4 bases; unmatched bases: 3. CDR1 and CDR2 were assigned from the germline V gene as MNHNS and SASEGT. Note on this clone: No antigen is known for it. Per-nucleotide qualities are absent, and no much larger clonotype sits a single base away.

The chain is made from TRBV6-1 and TRBJ2-5; 9 bases in between match TRBD1. Sequencing used CD8+ T cells from peripheral blood mononuclear cells, obtained in the second trimester of pregnancy. This TCR was sampled from a female donor with multiple sclerosis, enrolled in a pregnancy study. The CDR3 sequence is CASSEATGGTETQYF. The sequenced DNA is TGTGCCAGCAGTGAAGCGACAGGGGGTACAGAGACCCAGTACTTC.